This T cell receptor (beta chain) originates from a study of blood T cell repertoires in COVID-19. Across the whole study: Spain, Italy and the United States supplied samples that represented acute and convalescent COVID-19. PBMCs, B-cell-depleted T cells, or T cells were the source of the cDNA or gDNA that made up the material.

The count of this clone is one. Different DNA sequences within this sample yield the same CDR3. Germline V CDR1 and CDR2: KGHSH, LQKENI. The CDR3 runs to 14 residues. V lost 3 bases, J lost 7 bases, and 2 bases stayed unmatched. Authors' data handling: By means of reference gene primer amplification, nucleated cell counts were estimated. Clones were read by immunoSEQ multiplex PCR, and TCRdb kept only the in-frame ones, dropping some. The DNA was the basis for D and trimming; V, J and clone size are from that table. The repertoire consists of around 100,000 clones, with approximately 79% occurring once and the leading ten covering under 25%.

The material sequenced was peripheral blood. V is TRBV18 and J is TRBJ1-6, with 8 positions matching TRBD1. This receptor was taken from a man between 65 and 85 years old with active or convalescent COVID-19. The CDR3 coding sequence is TGTGCCAGCTCACCCGGACAGGGCAATTCACCCCTCCACTTT. It is translated as CASSPGQGNSPLHF.